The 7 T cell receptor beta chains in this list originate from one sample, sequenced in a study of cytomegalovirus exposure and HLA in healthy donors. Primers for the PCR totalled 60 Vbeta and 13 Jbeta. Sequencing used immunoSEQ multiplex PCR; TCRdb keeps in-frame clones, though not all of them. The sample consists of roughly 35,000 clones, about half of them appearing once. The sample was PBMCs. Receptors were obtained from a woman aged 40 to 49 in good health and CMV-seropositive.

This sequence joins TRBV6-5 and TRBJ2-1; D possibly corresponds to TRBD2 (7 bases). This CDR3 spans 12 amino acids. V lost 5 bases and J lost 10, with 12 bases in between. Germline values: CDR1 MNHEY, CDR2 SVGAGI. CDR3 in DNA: TGTGCCAGCAGTAGGAAGGGGGGGGAGCAGTTCTTC. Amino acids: CASSRKGGEQFF.

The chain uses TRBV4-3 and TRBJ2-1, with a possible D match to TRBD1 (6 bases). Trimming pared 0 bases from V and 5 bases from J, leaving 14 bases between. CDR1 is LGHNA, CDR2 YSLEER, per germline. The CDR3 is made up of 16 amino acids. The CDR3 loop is CASSQDRRTVHNEQFF. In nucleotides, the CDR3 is TGCGCCAGCAGCCAAGATAGGAGGACAGTCCACAATGAGCAGTTCTTC.

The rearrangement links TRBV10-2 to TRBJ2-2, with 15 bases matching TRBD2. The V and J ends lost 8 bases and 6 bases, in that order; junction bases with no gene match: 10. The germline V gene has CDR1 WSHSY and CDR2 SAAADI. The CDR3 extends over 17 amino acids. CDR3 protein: CASCGLAGGPNPGELFF. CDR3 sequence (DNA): TGCGCCAGCTGCGGACTAGCGGGGGGGCCTAATCCCGGGGAGCTGTTTTTT.

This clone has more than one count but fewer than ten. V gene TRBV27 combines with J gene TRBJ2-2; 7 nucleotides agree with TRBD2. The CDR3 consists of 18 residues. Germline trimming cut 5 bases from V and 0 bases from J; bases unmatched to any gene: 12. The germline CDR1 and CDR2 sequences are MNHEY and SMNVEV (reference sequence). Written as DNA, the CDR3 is TGTGCCAGCAGTCCCCGCACTAGCGCACACGCGAACACCGGGGAGCTGTTTTTT. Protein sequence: CASSPRTSAHANTGELFF.

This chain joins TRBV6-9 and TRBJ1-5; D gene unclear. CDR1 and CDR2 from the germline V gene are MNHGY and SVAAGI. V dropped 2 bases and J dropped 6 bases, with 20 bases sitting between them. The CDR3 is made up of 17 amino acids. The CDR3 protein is CASSYTEMTRRGQPQHF. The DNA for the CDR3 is TGTGCCAGCAGTTATACCGAAATGACCCGCCGGGGTCAGCCCCAGCATTTT.

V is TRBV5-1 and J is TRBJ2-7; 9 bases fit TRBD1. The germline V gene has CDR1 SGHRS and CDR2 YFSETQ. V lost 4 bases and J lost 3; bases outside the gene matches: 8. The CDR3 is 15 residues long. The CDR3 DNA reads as TGCGCCAGCAGCCTCGGGGACAGGGATTTCTACGAGCAGTACTTC. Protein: CASSLGDRDFYEQYF.

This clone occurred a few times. Here the CDR3 reads CASSPGTVSNQPQHF. The CDR3 DNA sequence: TGTGCCAGTAGTCCGGGGACAGTCAGCAATCAGCCCCAGCATTTT. The genes are TRBV19 and TRBJ1-5, with 7 bases identical to TRBD1. Germline V gene sequence: CDR1 LNHDA, CDR2 SQIVND (reference sequence). The J segment lost 1 base and the V segment lost 5 bases, leaving 5 bases of the junction unmatched. The CDR3 consists of 15 residues.